These 30 T cell receptor beta chains originate from one sample sequenced in a study of identical twins. TCRdb re-analysed the 5' RACE reads in MiXCR, keeping a single row per CDR3 protein. The data contain around 670,000 distinct CDR3 sequences, 5.5% to 7.5% of them singletons. Specimen: naive T cells sorted from blood. These receptors originate from a man aged 18-30 years in good health.

The table lists this clonotype with a few counts. The chain combines TRBV19 with TRBJ2-7; D gene uncertain. CDR1 LNHDA and CDR2 SQIVND come from the germline V gene (reference sequence). V was cut by 3 bases and J by 2 bases, with 8 bases left in between. The CDR3 consists of 13 residues. The CDR3 coding sequence is TGTGCCAGTAGTATTTTTGCCGCCTACGAGCAGTACTTC. Its translation: CASSIFAAYEQYF.

The V and J genes are TRBV7-7 and TRBJ2-1, with D perhaps given as TRBD1 or TRBD2 (5 bases each). The V end lost 5 bases, the J end lost 6 bases, and 20 bases lay between the germline ends. The germline V gene encodes CDR1 SSHAT and CDR2 FNYEAQ (reference sequence). The CDR3 loop spans 16 amino acids. The DNA for the CDR3 is TGTGCCAGCAGCCCGGGACCAAAGGGATCCGGCAATGAGCAGTTCTTC. Protein: CASSPGPKGSGNEQFF.

In its sample, this clonotype was seen many times. The chain joins TRBV7-6 to TRBJ2-1; the match to TRBD2 covers 10 bases. CDR1 and CDR2 (germline): SGHVS, FNYEAQ. This CDR3 has 17 amino acids. Trimming at V came to 6 bases and at J to 0 bases, leaving 8 bases not matched to a gene. The chain's CDR3 is CASRPRPSGSSYNEQFF. CDR3 in DNA: TGTGCCAGCAGACCCCGACCTAGCGGGAGCTCCTACAATGAGCAGTTCTTC.

This clonotype was found a few times. The chain combines TRBV19 with TRBJ2-6; no clear D. Germline V gene sequence: CDR1 LNHDA, CDR2 SQIVND (reference sequence). V lost 5 bases to trimming and J lost 4 bases, with 18 bases between them. The CDR3 sequence is 17 residues long. In DNA form, the CDR3 reads TGTGCCAGTAGTGGGCCAGACGTACGGTCCGGGGCCAACGTCCTGACTTTC. This sequence encodes CASSGPDVRSGANVLTF.

In this sample, this clonotype turned up many times. The chain is built from TRBV20-1 and TRBJ1-2; the D gene is possibly TRBD1 (5 bases). From germline, CDR1 is DFQATT and CDR2 SNEGSKA (reference sequence). This CDR3 has 13 amino acids. V was trimmed by 3 bases and J by 8 bases, leaving 16 bases between them. The CDR3 DNA follows: TGCAGTGCTAGGATGCCAGGGACCGGCGGCTACACCTTC. It yields the protein CSARMPGTGGYTF.

Only a few counts were recorded for this clonotype. This chain connects TRBV11-2 to TRBJ2-1, with D perhaps matching TRBD2 (6 bases). V lost 0 bases and J 5 bases, leaving 11 bases between the germline ends. The CDR3 extends over 15 amino acids. Per germline, CDR1 SGHAT and CDR2 FQNNGV. CDR3 protein: CASSLDRGKHNEQFF. DNA of the CDR3: TGTGCCAGCAGCTTAGATCGCGGGAAACACAATGAGCAGTTCTTC.

At least ten counts were recorded for this clonotype. The J gene is TRBJ2-1, the V gene TRBV5-5, with D tentatively TRBD1 or TRBD2 (6 bases each). The germline V and J ends were trimmed by 4 bases and 7 bases, with 18 bases remaining between them. CDR1 and CDR2 (germline): SGHKS, YYEKEE (reference sequence). The CDR3 loop spans 15 amino acids. The CDR3 DNA follows: TGTGCCAGCAGCCTGCTCGGGGGCAAGAGGAATGAGCAGTTCTTC. Translated, it gives CASSLLGGKRNEQFF.

In this sample, this clonotype turned up many times. V and J are TRBV12-3 or TRBV12-4 and TRBJ2-1, with D unclear. V dropped 2 bases and J dropped 9 bases, with 5 bases sitting between them. This CDR3 is built from 11 residues. The CDR3 sequence: CASSLMSEQFF. Here the CDR3 DNA reads TGTGCCAGCAGTTTAATGAGTGAGCAGTTCTTC.

Many counts were recorded for this clonotype. Here the CDR3 reads CASSQELRSGELFF. The CDR3 nucleotides read TGCGCCAGCAGCCAAGAGCTTAGGTCCGGGGAGCTGTTTTTT. The V call is TRBV4-1, the J call TRBJ2-2; no firm D call. Germline V gene sequence: CDR1 MGHRA, CDR2 YSYEKL. The CDR3 has 14 amino acids. V lost 0 bases, J lost 6 bases, and 8 bases lay in between.

This clonotype has a count of ten or more. This CDR3 is CSLLTRPETQYF. CDR3 sequence (DNA): TGCAGCCTCTTGACCCGCCCGGAGACCCAGTACTTC. V is TRBV29-1 and J is TRBJ2-5; D gene ambiguous. The V gene lost 8 bases and the J gene lost 5 bases, with 15 bases spanning the gap. Looked up from germline, CDR1 is SQVTM and CDR2 is ANQGSEA. This CDR3 contains 12 residues.

This clonotype occurred many times. The V and J genes are TRBV29-1 and TRBJ1-6; 7 bases fit TRBD1. The CDR3 is 13 residues long. J lost 7 bases, V lost 7 bases, and 7 bases had no gene match. Germline V CDR1 and CDR2: SQVTM, ANQGSEA. The CDR3 DNA follows: TGCAGCGCTGAGACAGGGCCGAATTCACCCCTCCACTTT. It translates to CSAETGPNSPLHF.

The sample holds a few counts of this clonotype. The chain is built from TRBV5-6 and TRBJ2-2; the match to TRBD1 covers 9 bases. The V gene's germline CDR1 is SGHDT and CDR2 YYEEEE. Germline trimming cut 7 bases from V and 5 bases from J; bases unmatched to any gene: 6. The length of the CDR3 is 14 residues. In DNA, the CDR3 is TGTGCCAGCTCAGACAGGGGGGAAACCGGGGAGCTGTTTTTT. Protein product: CASSDRGETGELFF. The full variable domain, in which reference TRBV5-6 and TRBJ2-2 provide the parts outside the CDR3, is DAGVTQSPTHLIKTRGQQVTLRCSPKSGHDTVSWYQQALGQGPQFIFQYYEEEERQRGNFPDRFSGHQFPNYSSELNVNALLLGDSALYLCASSDRGETGELFFGEGSRLTVL.

This clonotype was seen a handful of times. The gene calls are TRBV24-1 and TRBJ1-4; unclear D gene. Germline loops: CDR1 KGHDR, CDR2 SFDVKD. CDR3 size: 12 residues. V gave up 3 bases and J gave up 10 bases, with 8 bases separating them. CDR3 bases: TGTGCCACCAGTGATCACAGTGGAAAACTGTTTTTT. It translates to CATSDHSGKLFF.

As to this clonotype: A much larger clonotype is one base distant, so this may be a read error. The chain carries TRBV20-1 and TRBJ2-3; D tentatively fits TRBD1 or TRBD2 (5 bases each). CDR1 is DFQATT and CDR2 is SNEGSKA in the germline V gene (reference sequence). V lost 8 bases and J lost 6, with 21 bases in between. The CDR3 extends over 14 amino acids. CDR3 nucleotides: TGCAGTATCAGAGGGCCAGGGACCTCTGATACGCAGTATTTT. Translation gives CSIRGPGTSDTQYF.

In this sample, this clonotype turned up a few times. The V gene is TRBV20-1, the J gene TRBJ1-4; D call uncertain. Deletions cut 3 bases from V and 7 bases from J, with 9 bases between. The CDR3 length is 12 residues. CDR1 is DFQATT, CDR2 SNEGSKA, per germline (reference sequence). The DNA for the CDR3 is TGCAGTGCTAGGGGTCGGACTGAAAAACTGTTTTTT. It is translated as CSARGRTEKLFF.

As for this clonotype: A clone one base away is much larger, so this may be a read error. Since the CDR3 does not end with the conserved phenylalanine or tryptophan, this likely comes from a read error. The V and J genes are TRBV10-3 and TRBJ2-3, with D unresolved. With 2 bases removed from V and 3 bases from J, the gap between germline ends came to 6 bases. CDR1 is ENHRY and CDR2 is SYGVKD in the germline V gene. This CDR3 has 13 amino acids. CDR3 sequence reads: CAISEHPTDTQYS. CDR3 nucleotides: TGTGCCATCAGTGAGCACCCGACAGATACGCAGTATTCT.

This clonotype was counted ten times or more. The chain joins TRBV9 to TRBJ2-5; D unresolved. Germline CDR1 SGDLS, CDR2 YYNGEE. Deletions cut 2 bases from V and 3 bases from J, with 11 bases between. This CDR3 spans 14 amino acids. The CDR3 DNA is TGTGCCAGCAGCGTCTCACAAAGAAAAGAGACCCAGTACTTC. This encodes CASSVSQRKETQYF.

V usage is TRBV20-1 and J usage is TRBJ1-1; D unresolved. Trimming pared 5 bases from V and 0 bases from J, leaving 10 bases between. Germline CDR1 reads DFQATT; CDR2 reads SNEGSKA (reference sequence). The CDR3 totals 13 residues. CDR3 region: CSARGGLNTEAFF. In nucleotides, the CDR3 is TGCAGTGCTCGGGGTGGTCTGAACACTGAAGCTTTCTTT.

This clonotype was counted many times. The V and J genes are TRBV10-3 and TRBJ1-5; TRBD1 is a possible D gene (6 bases). V was clipped by 3 bases and J by 1 base, with 7 bases between them. The CDR3 consists of 14 residues. The germline V gene has CDR1 ENHRY and CDR2 SYGVKD. The DNA of the CDR3 is TGTGCCATCAGTGACGGACAGAGCAATCAGCCCCAGCATTTT. This codes for CAISDGQSNQPQHF.

This rearrangement joins TRBV7-2 to TRBJ1-2; tentative D call: TRBD1 (6 bases). CDR3 size: 15 residues. Germline V gene lookup returns CDR1 SGHTA and CDR2 FQGNSA. The V end lost 5 bases, the J end lost 2 bases, and 15 bases lay between the germline ends. The CDR3 protein is CASSGGAGVNYGYTF. CDR3 DNA: TGTGCCAGCAGCGGCGGGGCAGGGGTAAACTATGGCTACACCTTC.

This clonotype was seen only a few times. This chain joins TRBV28 and TRBJ2-7; TRBD2 might be the D (6 bases). Trimming pared 2 bases from V and 0 bases from J, leaving 8 bases between. Germline CDR1 and CDR2: MDHEN and SYDVKM. This CDR3 is 14 amino acids long. In DNA, the CDR3 is TGTGCCAGCAGTTTACGGGAGAGCTCCTACGAGCAGTACTTC. It yields the protein CASSLRESSYEQYF.

This clonotype was recorded a few times. The chain links TRBV18 to TRBJ1-1, with no clear D. Germline V gene sequence: CDR1 KGHSH, CDR2 LQKENI. The CDR3 has 13 residues. V gave up 6 bases and J gave up 4 bases, with 12 bases separating them. The CDR3 sequence: CASSRSPGTEAFF. The CDR3, as DNA: TGTGCCAGCTCCCGTTCACCAGGCACTGAAGCTTTCTTT. The complete variable domain, with remaining parts taken from reference TRBV18 and TRBJ1-1, reads NAGVMQNPRHLVRRRGQEARLRCSPMKGHSHVYWYRQLPEEGLKFMVYLQKENIIDESGMPKERFSAEFPKEGPSILRIQQVVRGDSAAYFCASSRSPGTEAFFGQGTRLTVV.

This clonotype was seen more than once but under ten times. This chain links TRBV4-1 with TRBJ1-1; D possibly corresponds to TRBD1 (6 bases). CDR3 length equals 15 residues. Trimming shortened V by 4 bases and J by 1 base, and 13 bases separated the two germline ends. In germline, CDR1 is MGHRA, CDR2 YSYEKL. CDR3 protein: CASSRADRQNTEAFF. CDR3 bases: TGCGCCAGCAGCCGGGCGGACAGACAGAACACTGAAGCTTTCTTT.

The V and J genes are TRBV7-6 and TRBJ2-3; possible D gene TRBD1, 5 bases. The CDR3 has 13 residues. Between the trimmed V and J ends, which lost 6 bases and 5 bases, there was a span of 12 bases. The germline CDR1 and CDR2 sequences are SGHVS and FNYEAQ. DNA for the CDR3: TGTGCCAGCAGTTCCCTAGGGGTAGATACGCAGTATTTT. Translated, it gives CASSSLGVDTQYF.

This chain uses TRBV5-6 with TRBJ2-3; D remains ambiguous. This CDR3 has 11 amino acids. Germline lookup yields CDR1 SGHDT and CDR2 YYEEEE. Trimming removed 0 bases from V and 10 bases from J, with 6 bases in between. The DNA for the CDR3 is TGTGCCAGCAGCTTGGACCGTTCGCAGTATTTT. It is translated as CASSLDRSQYF. Full variable domain (rest looked up from reference TRBV5-6 and TRBJ2-3): DAGVTQSPTHLIKTRGQQVTLRCSPKSGHDTVSWYQQALGQGPQFIFQYYEEEERQRGNFPDRFSGHQFPNYSSELNVNALLLGDSALYLCASSLDRSQYFGPGTRLTVL.

In this sample, this clonotype turned up many times. The chain combines TRBV24-1 with TRBJ2-5; possibly TRBD1 for D (5 bases). The CDR3 totals 13 residues. V lost 3 bases and J lost 5, with 9 bases in between. The germline gives CDR1 KGHDR, CDR2 SFDVKD. CDR3 nucleotides: TGTGCCACCAGTGATCTCAGGGCTGAGACCCAGTACTTC. Translating gives CATSDLRAETQYF.

V is TRBV28 and J is TRBJ2-5, with D possibly TRBD1 on 6 matching bases. Germline V gives CDR1 MDHEN, CDR2 SYDVKM. V lost 3 bases and J 3 bases, leaving 20 bases between the germline ends. This CDR3 region has 17 residues. The CDR3 protein is CASSFPSTGGPEETQYF. CDR3 DNA: TGTGCCAGCAGTTTCCCCTCGACAGGAGGTCCTGAAGAGACCCAGTACTTC.

This clonotype was observed many times. This sequence joins TRBV12-3 or TRBV12-4 and TRBJ2-3; 8 bases are shared with TRBD2. J gave up 0 bases and V 3 bases, and 5 bases lay outside the gene matches. The CDR3 is 16 residues long. This chain's CDR3 is CASSLLLAASTDTQYF. The DNA for the CDR3 is TGTGCCAGCAGTTTGCTACTAGCGGCTAGCACAGATACGCAGTATTTT.

In its sample, this clonotype was seen a few times. The CDR3 coding sequence is TGTGCCAGCAGCCCAAATTGGGACAGGGAAACCGAAGGGGCTTTCTTT. Its protein is CASSPNWDRETEGAFF. This chain uses TRBV3-1 with TRBJ1-1, with 9 positions matching TRBD1. Germline lookup yields CDR1 LGHDT and CDR2 YNNKEL (reference sequence). The CDR3 consists of 16 residues. Trimming at V came to 4 bases and at J to 11 bases, leaving 17 bases not matched to a gene.

The chain joins TRBV5-6 to TRBJ2-5; weak D call: TRBD2 (6 bases). The length of the CDR3 is 16 residues. The V gene lost 4 bases and the J gene lost 4 bases, with 20 bases spanning the gap. CDR1 is SGHDT and CDR2 is YYEEEE in the germline V gene. The CDR3, as DNA: TGTGCCAGCAGCAGCCTCGGAGGGTCTCGGGGAGAGACCCAGTACTTC. It specifies CASSSLGGSRGETQYF.